This entry lists 15 T cell receptor beta chains sequenced from one sample in a study of blood T cell repertoires in COVID-19. TCRdb's copy holds only in-frame clones and misses some; the assay was immunoSEQ multiplex PCR. The repertoire consists of almost 400,000 clones, with around nine tenths occurring once and the leading ten covering around 0.97%. The specimen was PBMCs or T cells enriched from blood (not recorded which). Receptors originate from a woman aged 25 to 39 with acute COVID-19.

The rearrangement joins TRBV7-2 to TRBJ2-3; possibly TRBD1 for D (5 bases). V was trimmed by 9 bases and J by 1 base, leaving 23 bases between them. This CDR3 comprises 17 residues. Germline lookup yields CDR1 SGHTA and CDR2 FQGNSA. The DNA for the CDR3 is TGTGCCAGTGATCGTGCCGTCACTCAAGGGGGCACAGATACGCAGTATTTT. It yields the protein CASDRAVTQGGTDTQYF.

This clone was observed a handful of times. The chain uses TRBV2 and TRBJ2-5; tentatively, D is TRBD2 (5 bases). V dropped 2 bases and J dropped 5 bases, with 15 bases sitting between them. Germline loops: CDR1 SNHLY, CDR2 FYNNEI. The CDR3 sequence is 15 residues long. For the CDR3, the DNA is TGTGCCAGCAGTGAATATCGGGGATTGGGGGAGACCCAGTACTTC. Its protein is CASSEYRGLGETQYF. The entire variable domain, with the rest obtained from reference TRBV2 and TRBJ2-5, is as follows: EPEVTQTPSHQVTQMGQEVILRCVPISNHLYFYWYRQILGQKVEFLVSFYNNEISEKSEIFDDQFSVERPDGSNFTLKIRSTKLEDSAMYFCASSEYRGLGETQYFGPGTRLLVL.

The rearrangement uses TRBV10-1 and TRBJ2-1; 8 bases fit TRBD1. The CDR3 sequence is 14 residues long. J was trimmed by 7 bases and V by 10 bases; bases with no gene match: 12. Germline V lookup: CDR1 WNHNN, CDR2 SYGVQD (reference sequence). CDR3 DNA: TGCGCCACCCGGGCAGGGGGCATGGGGAATGAGCAGTTCTTC. Protein product: CATRAGGMGNEQFF.

The chain combines TRBV5-1 with TRBJ1-2; perhaps TRBD1 as D (5 bases). Germline assignment: CDR1 SGHRS and CDR2 YFSETQ. The CDR3 length is 16 residues. V lost 2 bases to trimming and J lost 0 bases, with 14 bases between them. CDR3 residues: CASSFAVGQTNYGYTF. The CDR3 bases are TGCGCCAGCAGCTTTGCGGTCGGACAAACTAACTATGGCTACACCTTC.

This clone was seen just once. The rearrangement joins TRBV20-1 to TRBJ2-2; 8 bases are a match to TRBD2. CDR3 length: 14 residues. CDR1 and CDR2 (germline): DFQATT, SNEGSKA (reference sequence). V gave up 3 bases and J gave up 4 bases; unmatched junction bases: 4. CDR3 coding DNA: TGCAGTGCTAGTGCGGGGGGCGCCACCGGGGAGCTGTTTTTT. Protein: CSASAGGATGELFF.

This clone was recorded only once. The genes are TRBV7-2 and TRBJ1-6, with D perhaps matching TRBD1 (5 bases). The germline gives CDR1 SGHTA, CDR2 FQGNSA. V was cut by 7 bases and J by 6 bases, with 13 bases left in between. The CDR3 consists of 14 residues. The CDR3 loop is CASNLRGTNSPLHF. As DNA, the CDR3 is TGTGCCAGCAACCTAAGGGGTACTAATTCACCCCTCCACTTT.

The chain employs TRBV30 and TRBJ1-2; the match to TRBD1 covers 7 bases. V shed 3 bases and J 8 bases; nucleotides not matched to a gene: 12. Germline values: CDR1 GTSNPN, CDR2 SVGIG (reference sequence). This CDR3 has 14 amino acids. The DNA of the CDR3 is TGTGCCTGGAGACCCCCCGGGACAGCCTGGGGCTACACCTTC. This gives the protein CAWRPPGTAWGYTF.

The chain is built from TRBV19 and TRBJ1-2; 8 bases agree with TRBD1. J lost 0 bases, V lost 3 bases, and 9 bases had no gene match. This CDR3 region has 17 residues. Germline values: CDR1 LNHDA, CDR2 SQIVND (reference sequence). The CDR3 reads CASSIPRQGPANYGYTF. Written as DNA, the CDR3 is TGTGCCAGTAGTATCCCCAGACAGGGGCCAGCTAACTATGGCTACACCTTC.

The chain recombines TRBV4-1 with TRBJ1-5; no reliable D call. CDR1 and CDR2 from the germline V gene are MGHRA and YSYEKL. The CDR3 runs 15 residues. V was pared by 2 bases and J by 9 bases, with 17 bases between. The CDR3 protein is CASSQWASGLGPQHF. The CDR3 DNA sequence: TGCGCCAGCAGCCAATGGGCGAGCGGACTCGGGCCCCAGCATTTT.

This clone has just one count. The chain links TRBV10-3 to TRBJ1-3, with TRBD1 matching 8 bases. The CDR3 has 15 residues. The J segment lost 2 bases and the V segment lost 6 bases, leaving 6 bases of the junction unmatched. Germline V gives CDR1 ENHRY, CDR2 SYGVKD. The CDR3, as DNA: TGTGCCATCAGCTCCACAGGGGGGCCTGGAAACACCATATATTTT. Its translation is CAISSTGGPGNTIYF.

Regarding this clone: Within the sample, other DNA sequences also encode this same CDR3. In DNA form, the CDR3 reads TGTGCCAGCAGCTTCCGGGGTAACACTGAAGCTTTCTTT. Amino acids: CASSFRGNTEAFF. The V and J genes are TRBV7-9 and TRBJ1-1; the D is unclear. Germline V gene lookup returns CDR1 SEHNR and CDR2 FQNEAQ (reference sequence). Between the trimmed V and J ends, which lost 3 bases and 2 bases, there was a span of 7 bases. The CDR3 sequence is 13 residues long.

V gene TRBV19 combines with J gene TRBJ1-1, with 8 bases matching TRBD1. The V gene's germline CDR1 is LNHDA and CDR2 SQIVND (reference sequence). The CDR3 runs to 14 residues. J was trimmed by 4 bases and V by 7 bases; bases with no gene match: 8. The CDR3 nucleotides are TGTGCCAGTATAGCAGGGGGCTCTGGCACTGAAGCTTTCTTT. Residues: CASIAGGSGTEAFF.

The chain is built from TRBV5-6 and TRBJ2-7; weak D call: TRBD1 (6 bases). V was clipped by 4 bases and J by 3 bases, with 23 bases between them. Germline CDR1 SGHDT, CDR2 YYEEEE. The CDR3 runs 17 residues. CDR3 sequence reads: CASSPDSGTRGFYEQYF. CDR3 nucleotide sequence: TGTGCCAGCAGCCCTGATTCCGGGACAAGGGGGTTCTACGAGCAGTACTTC.

CDR3 bases: TGTGCCAGTAGTATAGAAGGGGCTGTTGGCTACACCTTC. Amino acids: CASSIEGAVGYTF. This chain links TRBV19 with TRBJ1-2; weak D call: TRBD1 (5 bases). V was pared by 0 bases and J by 7 bases, with 9 bases between. Germline CDR1 is LNHDA and CDR2 is SQIVND (reference sequence). This CDR3 is built from 13 residues.

The chain uses TRBV6-8 and TRBJ2-7; 9 nucleotides agree with TRBD1. The CDR3 totals 16 residues. Trimming took 9 bases from V and 0 from J; bases not matched to a gene: 12. Germline V gene sequence: CDR1 MNHGY, CDR2 SAAAGT. Here the CDR3 reads CARQRNWDRDSYEQYF. The CDR3 DNA sequence: TGTGCCAGACAAAGAAATTGGGACAGGGACTCCTACGAGCAGTACTTC.